Listed below are T cell receptor beta chains from one sample, sequenced in a study of T cells after posttransplantation cyclophosphamide. TCRdb's table, derived via immunoSEQ multiplex PCR, lists solely in-frame clones and lacks some. Of hundreds of clones in the sample, 65% to 90% were seen once. The sequencing sample was made of gut tissue. The source of these receptors is a man aged 45 to 65. The CDR3 runs from the conserved cysteine through the conserved F or W. Fields, in order: D gene, clone size, V gene, J gene, CDR3 DNA, CDR3 protein. A D gene is named only where the DNA matches it firmly. Expanded clones are given a class, and other clones once, few, many or no size at all.

TRBD1	.	TRBV4-3	TRBJ1-4	TGCGCCAGCAGCCAAGTAACAGGGGTTGGAAAACTGTTTTTT	CASSQVTGVGKLFF
.	.	TRBV6-5	TRBJ2-7	TGTGCCAGCAGTTTCCTGGCGGGCGAGCAGTACTTC	CASSFLAGEQYF
TRBD1	.	TRBV19	TRBJ1-6	TGTGCCAGTAGTAAGACGGACAGGGCCTATAATTCACCCCTCCACTTT	CASSKTDRAYNSPLHF
.	.	TRBV19	TRBJ2-7	TGTGCCAGTAGTATAACGCTCGGGGAACCCTACGAGCAGTACTTC	CASSITLGEPYEQYF
TRBD1	once	TRBV10-3	TRBJ1-1	TGTGCCATCAGTAAGGACAGGGGTGCTGAAGCTTTCTTT	CAISKDRGAEAFF
TRBD2	.	TRBV7-9	TRBJ2-7	TGTGCCAGCAGCCTAAGCGGGGGGGGAGGCGAGCAGTACTTC	CASSLSGGGGEQYF
.	.	TRBV25-1	TRBJ2-7	TGTGCCAGCAGTGCCCAGAACTACGAGCAGTACTTC	CASSAQNYEQYF
.	few	TRBV2	TRBJ2-2	TGTGCCAGCAGTGTCTTTCTAGTAACCGGGGAGCTGTTTTTT	CASSVFLVTGELFF
TRBD2	.	TRBV11-2	TRBJ2-7	TGTGCCAGCAGCTTAGGGACTAGTCGAAACTACGAGCAGTACTTC	CASSLGTSRNYEQYF